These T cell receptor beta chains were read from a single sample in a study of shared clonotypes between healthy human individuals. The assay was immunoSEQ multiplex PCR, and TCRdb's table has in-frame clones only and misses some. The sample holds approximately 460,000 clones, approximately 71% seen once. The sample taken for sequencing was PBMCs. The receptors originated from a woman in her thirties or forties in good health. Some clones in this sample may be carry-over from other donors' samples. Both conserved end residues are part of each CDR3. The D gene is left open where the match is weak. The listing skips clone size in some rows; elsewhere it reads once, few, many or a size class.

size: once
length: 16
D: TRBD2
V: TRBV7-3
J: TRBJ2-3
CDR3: CASSFLAGGRADTQYF
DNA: TGTGCCAGCAGCTTCTTAGCGGGAGGGCGGGCAGATACGCAGTATTTT

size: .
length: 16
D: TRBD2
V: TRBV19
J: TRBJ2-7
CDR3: CASSIDRSAGDYEQYF
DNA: TGTGCCAGTAGTATAGATCGCAGCGCGGGAGACTACGAGCAGTACTTC

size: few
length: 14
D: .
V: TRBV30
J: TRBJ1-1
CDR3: CAWTLGEMNTEAFF
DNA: TGTGCCTGGACCCTGGGAGAAATGAACACTGAAGCTTTCTTT

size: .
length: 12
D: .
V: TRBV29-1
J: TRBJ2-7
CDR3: CSVFESPYEQYF
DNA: TGCAGCGTTTTTGAGTCCCCCTACGAGCAGTACTTC

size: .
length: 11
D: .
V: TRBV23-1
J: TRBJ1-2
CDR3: CASRTNYGYTF
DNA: TGCGCCAGCCGAACTAACTATGGCTACACCTTC

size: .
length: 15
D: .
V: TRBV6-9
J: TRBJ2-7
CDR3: CASSLASDNTYEQYF
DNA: TGTGCCAGCAGTTTGGCTAGCGACAACACCTACGAGCAGTACTTC

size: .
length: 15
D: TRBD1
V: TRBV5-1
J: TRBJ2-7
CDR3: CASSPTGSRSYEQYF
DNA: TGCGCCAGCAGCCCGACAGGGAGCCGCTCCTACGAGCAGTACTTC

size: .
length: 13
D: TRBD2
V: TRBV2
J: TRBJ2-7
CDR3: CASRLAGLYEQYF
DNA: TGTGCCAGTAGACTAGCGGGGCTCTACGAGCAGTACTTC

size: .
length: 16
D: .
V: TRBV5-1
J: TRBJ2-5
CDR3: CASSLEWGYSMETQYF
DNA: TGCGCCAGCAGCTTGGAATGGGGGTATAGTATGGAGACCCAGTACTTC

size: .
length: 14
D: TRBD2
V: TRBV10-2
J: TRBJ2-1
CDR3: CASSWTSVVNEQFF
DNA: TGCGCCAGCAGCTGGACTAGCGTCGTCAATGAGCAGTTCTTC

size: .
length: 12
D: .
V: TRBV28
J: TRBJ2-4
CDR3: CASSFPRDFQYF
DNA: TGTGCCAGCAGTTTCCCAAGGGACTTTCAGTACTTC

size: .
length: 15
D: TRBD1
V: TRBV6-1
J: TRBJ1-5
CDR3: CASTRDSLGKQPQHF
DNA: TGTGCCAGCACTAGGGACAGCTTAGGGAAGCAGCCCCAGCATTTT

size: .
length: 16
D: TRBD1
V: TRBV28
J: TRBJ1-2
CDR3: CASSFIEGQVIYGYTF
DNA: TGTGCCAGCAGTTTTATTGAGGGACAGGTGATCTATGGCTACACCTTC

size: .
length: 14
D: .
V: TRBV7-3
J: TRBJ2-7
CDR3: CASSPDSRGYEQYF
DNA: TGTGCCAGCAGCCCCGATAGCCGAGGATACGAGCAGTACTTC

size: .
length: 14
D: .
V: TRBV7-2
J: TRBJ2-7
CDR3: CASSLESIGHEQYF
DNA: TGTGCCAGCAGCTTGGAAAGCATAGGCCACGAGCAGTACTTC

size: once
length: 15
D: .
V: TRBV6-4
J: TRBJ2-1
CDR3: CASSVMLGNANEQFF
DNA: TGTGCCAGCAGTGTCATGTTAGGGAATGCGAATGAGCAGTTCTTC

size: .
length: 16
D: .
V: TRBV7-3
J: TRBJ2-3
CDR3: CASSLTSRASTDTQYF
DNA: TGTGCCAGCAGCTTAACCTCGCGGGCTAGCACAGATACGCAGTATTTT

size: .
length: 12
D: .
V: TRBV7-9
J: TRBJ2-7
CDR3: CASSYTGYEQYF
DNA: TGTGCCAGCAGCTATACCGGGTACGAGCAGTACTTC

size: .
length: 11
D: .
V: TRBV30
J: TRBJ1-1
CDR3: CAWRDMTGAFF
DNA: TGTGCCTGGAGAGACATGACTGGAGCTTTCTTT

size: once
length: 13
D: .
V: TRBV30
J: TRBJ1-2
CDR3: CAWSKLLEGGYTF
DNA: TGTGCCTGGAGTAAACTGCTTGAGGGAGGCTACACCTTC

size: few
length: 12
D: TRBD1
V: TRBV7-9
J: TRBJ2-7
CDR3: CATTGGHNEQYF
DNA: TGTGCCACAACAGGGGGCCATAACGAGCAGTACTTC

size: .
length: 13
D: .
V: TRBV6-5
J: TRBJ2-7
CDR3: CASRTGGRYEQYF
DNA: TGTGCCAGCAGGACGGGTGGGAGGTACGAGCAGTACTTC

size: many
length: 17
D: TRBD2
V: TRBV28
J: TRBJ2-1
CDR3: CASSPRRLAGVGAEQFF
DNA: TGTGCCAGCAGCCCTCGTCGACTAGCGGGAGTGGGAGCTGAGCAGTTCTTC

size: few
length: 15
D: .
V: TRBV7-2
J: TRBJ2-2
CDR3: CASSLTHTNTGELFF
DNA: TGTGCCAGCAGCCTGACCCACACGAACACCGGGGAGCTGTTTTTT

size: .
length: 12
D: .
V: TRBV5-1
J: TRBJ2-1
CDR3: CASSLPGNEQFF
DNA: TGCGCCAGCAGCTTACCCGGCAATGAGCAGTTCTTC

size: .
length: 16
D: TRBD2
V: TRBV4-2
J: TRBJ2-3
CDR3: CASSQEVAGNGDTQYF
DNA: TGTGCCAGCAGCCAAGAAGTAGCGGGAAACGGTGATACGCAGTATTTT

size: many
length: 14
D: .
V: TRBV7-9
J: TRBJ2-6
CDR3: CASSLVGRANVLTF
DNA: TGTGCCAGCAGCTTAGTTGGGCGGGCCAACGTCCTGACTTTC

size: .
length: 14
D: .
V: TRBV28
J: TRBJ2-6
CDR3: CASSSNSGANVLTF
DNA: TGTGCCAGCAGTTCGAACTCTGGGGCCAACGTCCTGACTTTC

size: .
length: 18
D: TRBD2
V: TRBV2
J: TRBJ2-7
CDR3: CASLTRAGLAGDSYEQYF
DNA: TGTGCCAGCCTGACCAGGGCCGGACTAGCGGGAGACTCCTACGAGCAGTACTTC

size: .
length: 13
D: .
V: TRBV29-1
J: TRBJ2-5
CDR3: CSVEVRDQETQYF
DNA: TGCAGCGTTGAAGTCAGGGACCAAGAGACCCAGTACTTC

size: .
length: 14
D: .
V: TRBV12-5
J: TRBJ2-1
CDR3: CASGLRVQGNEQFF
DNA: TGTGCTAGTGGTTTGCGCGTTCAGGGTAATGAGCAGTTCTTC

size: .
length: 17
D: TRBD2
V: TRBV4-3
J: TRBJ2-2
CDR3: CASSQDWGSGGSGELFF
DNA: TGCGCCAGCAGCCAAGATTGGGGTAGCGGGGGTTCCGGGGAGCTGTTTTTT

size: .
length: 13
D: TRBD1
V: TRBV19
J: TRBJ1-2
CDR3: CASSIGQGFGYTF
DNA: TGTGCCAGTAGTATCGGACAGGGGTTTGGCTACACCTTC

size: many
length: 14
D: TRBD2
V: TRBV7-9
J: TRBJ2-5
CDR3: CASSLLAGQETQYF
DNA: TGTGCCAGCAGCTTGCTAGCGGGGCAAGAGACCCAGTACTTC

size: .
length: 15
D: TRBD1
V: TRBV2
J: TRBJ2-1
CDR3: CASSGQGSSYNEQFF
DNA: TGTGCCAGCAGCGGACAGGGCAGCTCCTACAATGAGCAGTTCTTC

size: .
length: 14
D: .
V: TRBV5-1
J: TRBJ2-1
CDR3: CASSSIRTSNEQFF
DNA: TGCGCCAGCAGCTCGATCCGGACATCCAATGAGCAGTTCTTC

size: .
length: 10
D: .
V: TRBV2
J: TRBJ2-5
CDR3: CASARETQYF
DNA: TGTGCCAGTGCCAGAGAGACCCAGTACTTC

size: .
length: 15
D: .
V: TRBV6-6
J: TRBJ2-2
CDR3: CASSYSGLYTGELFF
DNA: TGTGCCAGCAGTTACTCTGGACTCTACACCGGGGAGCTGTTTTTT

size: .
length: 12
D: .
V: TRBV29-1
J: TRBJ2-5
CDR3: CSVADSQETQYF
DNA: TGCAGCGTTGCGGACAGCCAAGAGACCCAGTACTTC

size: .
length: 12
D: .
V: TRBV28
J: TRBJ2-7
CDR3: CASSFLGNEQYF
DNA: TGTGCCAGCAGTTTTTTAGGAAACGAGCAGTACTTC

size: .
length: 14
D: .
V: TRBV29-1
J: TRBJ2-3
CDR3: CSVGRGASTDTQYF
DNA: TGCAGCGTTGGTCGGGGAGCTAGCACAGATACGCAGTATTTT

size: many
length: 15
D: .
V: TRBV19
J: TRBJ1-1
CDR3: CASSISRAGNTEAFF
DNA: TGTGCCAGTAGTATTAGTCGCGCGGGGAACACTGAAGCTTTCTTT

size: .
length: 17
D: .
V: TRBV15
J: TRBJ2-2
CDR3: CATSRDTLGPRTGELFF
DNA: TGTGCCACCAGCAGGGATACATTGGGACCCAGGACCGGGGAGCTGTTTTTT

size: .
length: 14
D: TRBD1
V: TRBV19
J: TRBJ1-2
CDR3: CASSPGQVLYGYTF
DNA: TGTGCCAGTAGTCCGGGACAGGTCCTCTATGGCTACACCTTC

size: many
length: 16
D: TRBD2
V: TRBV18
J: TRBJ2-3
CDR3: CASSLGIAGATDTQYF
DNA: TGTGCCAGCTCACTGGGGATAGCGGGAGCCACAGATACGCAGTATTTT

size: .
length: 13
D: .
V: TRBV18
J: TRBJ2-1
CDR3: CASSPGRDNEQFF
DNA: TGTGCCAGCTCACCAGGGCGGGACAATGAGCAGTTCTTC

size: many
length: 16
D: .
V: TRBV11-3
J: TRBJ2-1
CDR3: CASSGNVPDSYNEQFF
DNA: TGTGCCAGCAGCGGTAACGTCCCAGACTCCTACAATGAGCAGTTCTTC

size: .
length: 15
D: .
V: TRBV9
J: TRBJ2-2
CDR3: CASSAGGSNTGELFF
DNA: TGTGCCAGCAGCGCTGGAGGGTCGAACACCGGGGAGCTGTTTTTT

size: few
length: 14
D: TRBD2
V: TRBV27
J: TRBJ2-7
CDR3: CASSRAGGTYEQYF
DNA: TGTGCCAGCAGTAGGGCGGGAGGCACCTACGAGCAGTACTTC

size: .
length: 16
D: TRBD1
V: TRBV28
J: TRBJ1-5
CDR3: CASRTTWTGAGQPQHF
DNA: TGTGCCAGCAGGACGACGTGGACAGGGGCGGGTCAGCCCCAGCATTTT

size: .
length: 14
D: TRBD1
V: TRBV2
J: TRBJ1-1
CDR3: CASSGGQGAPEAFF
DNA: TGTGCCAGCAGTGGGGGACAGGGGGCCCCTGAAGCTTTCTTT

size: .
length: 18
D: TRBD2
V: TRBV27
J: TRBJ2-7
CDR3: CASSPYPLGLAGEDEQYF
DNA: TGTGCCAGCAGTCCTTATCCCCTCGGGCTAGCGGGAGAGGACGAGCAGTACTTC

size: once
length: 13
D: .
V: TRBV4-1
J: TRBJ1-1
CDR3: CASSHQGRTEAFF
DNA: TGCGCCAGCAGCCATCAGGGGAGGACTGAAGCTTTCTTT